A single T cell receptor (beta chain) is shown here with its context. This entry belongs to a study of PD-1 blockade in classical Hodgkin lymphoma. TCRdb's table, derived via immunoSEQ multiplex PCR, lists solely in-frame clones and lacks some. The repertoire holds approximately 30,000 clones, with roughly 72% as singletons. The J segment lost 4 bases and the V segment lost 3 bases, leaving 19 bases of the junction unmatched. Per the germline V gene, CDR1 is MDHEN and CDR2 is SYDVKM. CDR3 length: 19 amino acids. The time point here: cycle 4 day 1 (C4D1), after six to seven weeks of nivolumab. Relapse after autologous stem cell transplantation occurred in every patient, and brentuximab vedotin exposure varied.

The source of this sequence is a human donor with classical Hodgkin lymphoma. The genes are TRBV28 and TRBJ2-7, with 9 bases that match TRBD1. The source material was peripheral blood mononuclear cells (PBMCs), sampled before the fourth cycle of nivolumab. The CDR3 reads CASSFSALIPGQGKYEQYF. As DNA, the CDR3 is TGTGCCAGCAGTTTTTCCGCCCTGATTCCGGGACAGGGAAAATACGAGCAGTACTTC.